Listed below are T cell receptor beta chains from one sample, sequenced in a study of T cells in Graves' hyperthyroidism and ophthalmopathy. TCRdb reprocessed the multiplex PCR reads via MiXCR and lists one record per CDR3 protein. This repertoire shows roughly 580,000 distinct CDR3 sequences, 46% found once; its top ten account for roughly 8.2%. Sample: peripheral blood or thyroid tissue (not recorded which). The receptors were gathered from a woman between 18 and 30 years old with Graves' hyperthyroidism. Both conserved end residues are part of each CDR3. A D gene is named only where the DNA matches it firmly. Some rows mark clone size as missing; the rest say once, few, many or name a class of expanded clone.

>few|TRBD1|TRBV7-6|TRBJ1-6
CASSRGDRGSPLHF
TGTGCCAGCAGCAGGGGGGACAGGGGATCACCCCTCCACTTT
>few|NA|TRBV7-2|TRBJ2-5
CASSLVGAEDQETQYF
TGTGCCAGCAGCTTAGTGGGAGCAGAAGACCAAGAGACCCAGTACTTC
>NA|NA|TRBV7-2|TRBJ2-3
CASSLRADTRYF
TGTGCCAGCAGCTTACGCGCAGATACGCGGTATTTT
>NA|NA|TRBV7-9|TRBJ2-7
CASSGQRDYEQYF
TGTGCCAGCAGCGGACAGAGGGACTACGAGCAGTACTTC
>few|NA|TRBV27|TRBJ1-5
CASSPLNQPQHF
TGTGCCAGCAGTCCTTTAAATCAGCCCCAGCATTTT
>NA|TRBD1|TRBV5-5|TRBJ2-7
CASSFTGGYPGEQYF
TGTGCCAGCAGCTTTACAGGGGGGTACCCTGGGGAGCAGTACTTC
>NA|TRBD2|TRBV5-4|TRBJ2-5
CASSFPDGTSVPYQETQCF
TGTGCCAGCAGCTTTCCCGACGGGACTAGCGTTCCTTACCAAGAGACCCAGTGCTTC
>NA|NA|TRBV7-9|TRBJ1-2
CASSLDVSNYGYTF
TGTGCCAGCAGCTTAGACGTCAGTAACTATGGCTACACCTTC
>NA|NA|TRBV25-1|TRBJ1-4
CASSWGAGEKLFF
TGTGCCAGCAGTTGGGGGGCTGGGGAAAAACTGTTTTTT
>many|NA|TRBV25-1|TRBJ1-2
CASSEGGILANYGYTF
TGTGCCAGCAGTGAAGGTGGTATACTTGCTAACTATGGCTACACCTTC
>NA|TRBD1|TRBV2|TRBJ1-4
CASSETGILSGNEKLFF
TGTGCCAGCAGCGAGACAGGGATACTCTCTGGAAATGAAAAACTGTTTTTT
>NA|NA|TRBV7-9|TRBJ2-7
CASSLAGSSVYEQYF
TGTGCCAGCAGCTTAGCTGGTTCGAGCGTCTACGAGCAGTACTTC
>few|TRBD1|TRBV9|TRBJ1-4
CASGDRTNEKLFF
TGTGCCAGCGGGGACAGAACTAATGAAAAACTGTTTTTT
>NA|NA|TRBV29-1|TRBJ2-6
CSVETGNVLTF
TGCAGCGTTGAGACAGGCAACGTCCTGACTTTC
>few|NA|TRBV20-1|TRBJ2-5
CSARDGAGETQYF
TGCAGTGCTAGAGATGGGGCTGGGGAGACCCAGTACTTC
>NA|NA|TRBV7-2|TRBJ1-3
CASSHFGTVNTIYF
TGTGCCAGCAGCCACTTTGGCACTGTAAACACCATATATTTT
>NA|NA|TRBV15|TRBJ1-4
CATSRDDTGSEKLFF
TGTGCCACCAGCAGAGACGACACAGGGTCTGAAAAACTGTTTTTT
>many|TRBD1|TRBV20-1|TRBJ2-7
CSASPWDRYEQYF
TGCAGTGCTAGTCCATGGGACAGATACGAGCAGTACTTC
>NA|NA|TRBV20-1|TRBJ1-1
CSAKDTKGTEAFF
TGCAGTGCAAAGGACACGAAGGGGACTGAAGCTTTCTTT
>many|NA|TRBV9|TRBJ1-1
CASSVEGFGEAFF
TGTGCCAGCAGCGTCGAAGGGTTTGGTGAAGCTTTCTTT
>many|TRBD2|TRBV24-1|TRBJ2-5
CATSDGDYSQETQYF
TGTGCCACCAGTGATGGGGACTACTCCCAAGAGACCCAGTACTTC
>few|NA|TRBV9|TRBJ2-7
CASTREFSYEQYF
TGTGCCAGCACTCGGGAGTTCTCCTACGAGCAGTACTTC
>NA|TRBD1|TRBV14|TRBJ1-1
CASSQQDRGQATEAFF
TGTGCCAGCAGCCAACAAGACAGGGGGCAGGCAACTGAAGCTTTCTTT
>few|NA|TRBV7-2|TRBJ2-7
CASSLGLGDDSYEQYF
TGTGCCAGCAGCTTAGGCCTAGGGGACGACTCCTACGAGCAGTACTTC
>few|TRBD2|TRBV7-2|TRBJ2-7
CASHRLAGGYEQYF
TGTGCCAGCCACAGACTAGCGGGAGGTTACGAGCAGTACTTC
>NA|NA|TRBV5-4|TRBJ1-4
CASSLVRVGEKLFF
TGTGCCAGCAGCTTGGTCAGGGTCGGGGAAAAACTGTTTTTT
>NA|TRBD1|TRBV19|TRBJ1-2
CASSTRGQARGYTF
TGTGCCAGCAGTACAAGGGGACAGGCCCGGGGTTACACCTTC
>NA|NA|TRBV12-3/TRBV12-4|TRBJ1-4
CASSSLFGGSGEKLFF
TGTGCCAGCAGTTCGTTATTTGGGGGCTCTGGTGAAAAACTGTTTTTT
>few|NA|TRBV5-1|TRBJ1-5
CAWSEGRGDQPQHF
TGTGCCTGGAGTGAGGGCAGGGGCGATCAGCCCCAGCATTTT
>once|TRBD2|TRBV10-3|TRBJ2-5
CAINGRAQTQYF
TGTGCCATCAACGGGAGGGCTCAGACCCAGTACTTC
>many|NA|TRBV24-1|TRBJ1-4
CATSGTAPAEKLFF
TGTGCCACCAGTGGAACAGCCCCGGCTGAAAAACTGTTTTTT
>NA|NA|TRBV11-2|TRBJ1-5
CASSLDRQVQPQHF
TGTGCCAGCAGCCTAGACAGGCAGGTTCAGCCCCAGCATTTT
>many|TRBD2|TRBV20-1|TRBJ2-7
CSAITSGLAHEQYF
TGCAGTGCAATTACTAGCGGGCTAGCCCACGAGCAGTACTTC
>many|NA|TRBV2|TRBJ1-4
CASRRTVEKLFF
TGTGCCAGCAGGAGGACCGTTGAAAAACTGTTTTTT
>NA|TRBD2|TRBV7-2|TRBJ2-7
CASSRTTSGEQYF
TGTGCCAGCAGCCGAACTACTAGCGGCGAGCAGTACTTC
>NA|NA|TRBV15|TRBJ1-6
CATSRDRGTPLHF
TGTGCCACCAGCAGAGACAGGGGTACACCCCTCCACTTT
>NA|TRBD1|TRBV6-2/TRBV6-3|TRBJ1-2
CASSYSGQGFAYGYTF
TGTGCCAGCAGTTACTCCGGACAGGGGTTTGCCTATGGCTACACCTTC
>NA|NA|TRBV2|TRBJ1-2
CASRDDRRNGYTF
TGTGCCAGCAGAGACGACAGGAGAAATGGCTACACCTTC
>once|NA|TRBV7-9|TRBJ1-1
CASSSPTGPVGNTEAFF
TGTGCCAGCAGCTCCCCCACAGGTCCCGTGGGGAACACTGAAGCTTTCTTT
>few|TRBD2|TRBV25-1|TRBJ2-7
CASSELRGDATYEQYF
TGTGCCAGCAGTGAACTCCGGGGGGACGCGACCTACGAGCAGTACTTC
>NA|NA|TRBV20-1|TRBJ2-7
CSARDLRSIDEQYF
TGCAGTGCTAGAGATCTACGGAGCATCGACGAGCAGTACTTC
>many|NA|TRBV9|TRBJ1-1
CASSGGRATEAFF
TGTGCCAGCAGCGGAGGCCGTGCCACTGAAGCTTTCTTT
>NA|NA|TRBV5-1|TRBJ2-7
CASSAGGGGEQYF
TGCGCCAGCAGCGCTGGAGGGGGGGGCGAGCAGTACTTC
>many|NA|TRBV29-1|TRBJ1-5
CSVSNTGLQPQHF
TGCAGCGTATCCAACACGGGTCTCCAGCCCCAGCATTTT